This TCR beta chain was obtained from a study of T cell changes during pregnancy in multiple sclerosis. CDR1 is SGHNT and CDR2 is YYREEE in the germline V gene (reference sequence). This CDR3 is built from 14 residues. Deletions cut 5 bases from V and 4 bases from J, with 15 bases between. This clone was detected once. Sequencing used immunoSEQ multiplex PCR; TCRdb keeps in-frame clones, though not all of them. The data show roughly 63,000 clones, with less than 95% seen just once and roughly 2.2% held by the top ten. The V and J genes are TRBV5-4 and TRBJ1-2; no reliable D call. The material sequenced was peripheral blood, taken in the second trimester of pregnancy. The sequence was obtained from a female donor in good health, enrolled as a control in a pregnancy study. The CDR3 bases are TGTGCCAGCAGTCCCCAAAATCACGGCTATGGCTACACCTTC. This encodes CASSPQNHGYGYTF. The full variable domain, with the rest looked up from reference TRBV5-4 and TRBJ1-2, is ETGVTQSPTHLIKTRGQQVTLRCSSQSGHNTVSWYQQALGQGPQFIFQYYREEENGRGNFPPRFSGLQFPNYSSELNVNALELDDSALYLCASSPQNHGYGYTFGSGTRLTVV.